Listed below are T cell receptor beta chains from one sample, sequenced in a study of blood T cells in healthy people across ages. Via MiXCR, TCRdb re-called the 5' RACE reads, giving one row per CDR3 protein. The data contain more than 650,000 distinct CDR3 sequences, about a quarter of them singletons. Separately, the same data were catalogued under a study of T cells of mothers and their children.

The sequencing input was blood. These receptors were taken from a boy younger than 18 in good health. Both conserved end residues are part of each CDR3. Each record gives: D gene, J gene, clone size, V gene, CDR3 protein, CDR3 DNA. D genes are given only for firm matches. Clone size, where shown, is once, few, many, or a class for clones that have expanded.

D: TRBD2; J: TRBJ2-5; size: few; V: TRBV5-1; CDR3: CASSGTSGGRGETQYF; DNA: TGCGCCAGCAGCGGGACTAGCGGGGGCCGTGGGGAGACCCAGTACTTC
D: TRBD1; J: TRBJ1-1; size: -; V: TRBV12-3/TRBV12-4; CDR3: CASRPTGGNTEAFF; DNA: TGTGCCAGCAGACCCACAGGGGGGAACACTGAAGCTTTCTTT
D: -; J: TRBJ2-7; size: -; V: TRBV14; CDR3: CASSQGTTGRGRTYEQYF; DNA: TGTGCCAGCAGCCAAGGAACAACCGGACGGGGGAGAACGTACGAGCAGTACTTC
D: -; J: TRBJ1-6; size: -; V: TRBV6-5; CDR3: CASSSLSRSNSPLHF; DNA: TGTGCCAGCAGTTCCCTGAGCAGGAGTAATTCACCCCTCCACTTT
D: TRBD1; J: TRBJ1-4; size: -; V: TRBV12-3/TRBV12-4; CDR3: CASSSAGTGDEKLFF; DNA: TGTGCCAGCAGTTCTGCCGGGACAGGTGATGAAAAACTGTTTTTT
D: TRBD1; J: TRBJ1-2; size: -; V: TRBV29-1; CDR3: CSVSQGVSNYGYTF; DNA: TGCAGCGTTTCGCAGGGGGTCTCTAACTATGGCTACACCTTC
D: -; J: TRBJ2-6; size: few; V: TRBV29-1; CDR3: CSVEGPGRISGANVLTF; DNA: TGCAGCGTTGAGGGGCCAGGCCGGATTTCTGGGGCCAACGTCCTGACTTTC
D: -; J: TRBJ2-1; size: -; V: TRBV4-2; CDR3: CASSQDGGVSSYNEQFF; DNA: TGTGCCAGCAGCCAAGATGGTGGCGTGAGCTCCTACAATGAGCAGTTCTTC
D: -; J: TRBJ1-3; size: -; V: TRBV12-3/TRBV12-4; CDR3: CASSSPQGGEHF; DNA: TGTGCCAGCAGTTCCCCACAAGGGGGGGAGCATTTT
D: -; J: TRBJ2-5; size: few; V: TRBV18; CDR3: CASSPTRKETQYF; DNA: TGTGCCAGCTCACCGACTAGGAAAGAGACCCAGTACTTC
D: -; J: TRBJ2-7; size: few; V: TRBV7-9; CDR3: CASSLTIPGGEQYF; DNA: TGTGCCAGCAGCTTGACCATTCCTGGGGGGGAGCAGTACTTC
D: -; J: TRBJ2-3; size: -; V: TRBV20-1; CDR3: CSARDIVGTATDTQYF; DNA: TGCAGTGCTAGAGATATAGTCGGGACTGCTACAGATACGCAGTATTTT
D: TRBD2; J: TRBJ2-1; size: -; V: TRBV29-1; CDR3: CSDARGGSYNEQFF; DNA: TGCAGCGATGCCCGGGGGGGATCCTACAATGAGCAGTTCTTC
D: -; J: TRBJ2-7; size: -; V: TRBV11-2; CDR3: CASSSEVAGIYEQYF; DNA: TGTGCCAGCAGCTCAGAGGTGGCAGGGATCTACGAGCAGTACTTC
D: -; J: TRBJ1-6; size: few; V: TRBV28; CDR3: CASSPSSLSPLHF; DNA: TGTGCCAGCAGTCCGTCGAGTCTTTCACCCCTCCACTTT
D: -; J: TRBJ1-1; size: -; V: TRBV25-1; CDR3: CASSESGSLRAFF; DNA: TGTGCCAGCAGTGAATCAGGGAGCCTGAGGGCTTTCTTT
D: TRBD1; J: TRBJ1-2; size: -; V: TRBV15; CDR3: CATSRVTGGNLSGYTF; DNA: TGTGCCACCAGCAGGGTTACAGGGGGCAATCTCTCTGGCTACACCTTC
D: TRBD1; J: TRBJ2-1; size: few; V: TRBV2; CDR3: CASSEVGTGFDEQFF; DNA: TGTGCCAGCAGTGAAGTTGGGACAGGGTTCGATGAGCAGTTCTTC
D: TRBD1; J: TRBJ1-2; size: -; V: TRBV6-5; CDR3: CASRPFGLDRGGYTF; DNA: TGTGCCAGCAGACCGTTCGGATTGGACAGGGGTGGCTACACCTTC
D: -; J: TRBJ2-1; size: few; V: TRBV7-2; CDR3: CASSPNLGGPINEQFF; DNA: TGTGCCAGCAGCCCGAACCTGGGCGGACCAATCAATGAGCAGTTCTTC
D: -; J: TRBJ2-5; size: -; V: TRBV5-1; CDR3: CASSDQQETQYF; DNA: TGCGCCAGCAGCGACCAACAAGAGACCCAGTACTTC
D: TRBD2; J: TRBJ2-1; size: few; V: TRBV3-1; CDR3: CASSHPGLAGGPQQFF; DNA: TGTGCCAGCAGCCACCCCGGACTAGCGGGGGGGCCCCAGCAGTTCTTC
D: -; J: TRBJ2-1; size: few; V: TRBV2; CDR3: CASSGDPNEQFF; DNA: TGTGCCAGCAGTGGGGACCCGAATGAGCAGTTCTTC
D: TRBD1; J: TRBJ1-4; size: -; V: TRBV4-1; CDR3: CASSMDRDPTNEKLFF; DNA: TGCGCCAGCAGCATGGACAGGGACCCGACTAATGAAAAACTGTTTTTT
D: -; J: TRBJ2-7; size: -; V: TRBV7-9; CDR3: CASSLSSGDEQYF; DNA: TGTGCCAGCAGTCTGTCGTCGGGTGACGAGCAGTACTTC
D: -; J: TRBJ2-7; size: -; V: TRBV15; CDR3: CATSRDKAARNEQYF; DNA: TGTGCCACCAGCAGAGATAAGGCAGCCCGAAACGAGCAGTACTTC
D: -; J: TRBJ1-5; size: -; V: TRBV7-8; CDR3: CASSARGLPQPQHF; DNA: TGTGCCAGCAGCGCCCGGGGTCTTCCCCAGCCCCAGCATTTT
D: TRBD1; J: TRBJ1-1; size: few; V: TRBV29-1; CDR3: CSDTGQGSTEAFF; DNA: TGCAGCGATACGGGACAGGGGTCCACTGAAGCTTTCTTT
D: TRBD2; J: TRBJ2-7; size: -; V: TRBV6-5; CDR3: CASRLSGGLSYEQYF; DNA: TGTGCCAGCAGGCTTAGCGGGGGCCTCTCCTACGAGCAGTACTTC
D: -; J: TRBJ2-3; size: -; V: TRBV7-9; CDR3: CASSGASNTDTQYF; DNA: TGTGCCAGCAGCGGGGCTAGCAACACAGATACGCAGTATTTT
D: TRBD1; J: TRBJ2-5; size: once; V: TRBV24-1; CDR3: CVTSGTGETQYF; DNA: TGTGTCACCAGTGGGACAGGAGAGACCCAGTACTTC
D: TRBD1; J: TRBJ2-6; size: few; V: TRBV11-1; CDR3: CASSHRKTGVGSGANVLTF; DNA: TGTGCCAGCAGCCATCGAAAGACAGGGGTAGGCTCTGGGGCCAACGTCCTGACTTTC
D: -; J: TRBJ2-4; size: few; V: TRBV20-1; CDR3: CSAAAGAGKNIQYF; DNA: TGCAGTGCCGCCGCGGGCGCGGGCAAAAACATTCAGTACTTC
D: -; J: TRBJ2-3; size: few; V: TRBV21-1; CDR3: CASSKETGSQPQYF; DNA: TGTGCCAGCAGCAAAGAAACAGGTTCTCAGCCCCAGTATTTT
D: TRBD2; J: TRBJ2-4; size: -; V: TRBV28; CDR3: CASSSTSGEILAKNIQYF; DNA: TGTGCCAGCAGTTCAACTAGCGGGGAGATACTAGCCAAAAACATTCAGTACTTC
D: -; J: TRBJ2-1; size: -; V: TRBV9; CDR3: CASSEGGEAYNEQFF; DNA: TGTGCCAGCAGCGAGGGGGGGGAAGCCTACAATGAGCAGTTCTTC
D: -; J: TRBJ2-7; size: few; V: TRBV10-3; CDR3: CATSAGSSYEQYF; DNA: TGTGCCACGTCTGCGGGGTCCTCCTACGAGCAGTACTTC
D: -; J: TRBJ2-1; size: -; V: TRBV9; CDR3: CASSPTGGRPRYF; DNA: TGTGCCAGCAGCCCAACGGGCGGCAGGCCAAGGTACTTC
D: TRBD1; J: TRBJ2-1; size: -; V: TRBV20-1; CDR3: CSAVQRRDRDNNEQFF; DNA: TGCAGTGCTGTCCAAAGGAGAGACAGGGATAACAATGAGCAGTTCTTC
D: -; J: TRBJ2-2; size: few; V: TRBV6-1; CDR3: CASLHTGELFF; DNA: TGTGCCAGTCTCCACACCGGGGAGCTGTTTTTT
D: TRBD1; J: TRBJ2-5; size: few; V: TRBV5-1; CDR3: CASTLGQGEGETQYF; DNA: TGCGCCAGCACCCTCGGACAGGGCGAGGGAGAGACCCAGTACTTC
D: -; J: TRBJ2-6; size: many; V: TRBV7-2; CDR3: CASSLETGLLISGANVLTF; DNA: TGTGCCAGCAGCTTAGAGACGGGGCTCCTGATCTCTGGGGCCAACGTCCTGACTTTC
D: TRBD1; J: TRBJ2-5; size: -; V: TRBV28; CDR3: CASRPTGAETQYF; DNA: TGTGCCAGCAGACCTACAGGGGCGGAGACCCAGTACTTC
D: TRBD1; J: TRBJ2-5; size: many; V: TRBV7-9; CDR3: CASSPGGGATQETQYF; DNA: TGTGCCAGCAGCCCAGGGGGCGGGGCGACGCAGGAGACCCAGTACTTC
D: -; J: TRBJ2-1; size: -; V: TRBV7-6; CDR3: CASSLTGEHYNEQFF; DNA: TGTGCCAGCAGCTTAACGGGGGAGCACTACAATGAGCAGTTCTTC
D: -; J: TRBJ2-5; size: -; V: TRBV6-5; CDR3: CASSYGGSYEQDF; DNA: TGTGCCAGCAGTTACGGTGGGTCCTACGAGCAGGACTTC
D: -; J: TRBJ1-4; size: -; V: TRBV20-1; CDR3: CSARDPQRGEKLFF; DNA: TGCAGTGCTAGAGATCCCCAGAGGGGGGAAAAACTGTTTTTT
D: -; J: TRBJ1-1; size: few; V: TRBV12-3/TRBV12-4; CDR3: CASIGTGRATTEAFF; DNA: TGTGCCAGCATCGGAACCGGCAGGGCGACCACTGAAGCTTTCTTT
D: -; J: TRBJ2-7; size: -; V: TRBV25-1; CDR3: CASSGRVPAQASPYEQYF; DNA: TGTGCCAGCAGTGGTCGGGTCCCCGCACAGGCGAGTCCCTACGAGCAGTACTTC
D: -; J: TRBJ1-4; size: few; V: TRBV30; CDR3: CAWTGDLNEKLFF; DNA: TGTGCCTGGACGGGGGACCTTAATGAAAAACTGTTTTTT
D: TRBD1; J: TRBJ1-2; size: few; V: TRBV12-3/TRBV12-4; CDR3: CASSLPGTAVNPYGYTF; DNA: TGTGCCAGCAGTTTACCAGGGACAGCCGTGAACCCCTATGGCTACACCTTC
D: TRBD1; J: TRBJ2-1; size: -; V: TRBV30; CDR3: CAWSNRGVREQFF; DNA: TGTGCCTGGAGCAACAGGGGGGTAAGGGAGCAGTTCTTC
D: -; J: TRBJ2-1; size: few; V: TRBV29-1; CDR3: CSVANYNEQFF; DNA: TGCAGCGTGGCGAATTACAATGAGCAGTTCTTC